This TCR beta chain was identified during a study of blood T cell repertoires in COVID-19. Study-level background: Collection of acute and convalescent COVID-19 samples took place in the United States, Italy and Spain. From T cells, B-cell-depleted T cells, or PBMCs came the material, which was cDNA or gDNA.

Participants, about 18 to 100 years old, spanned some 23 US areas. Membership in each cohort depended on participant-reported clinical history. In this sample, this clone turned up once. V shed 0 bases, J shed 3 bases, and the junction held 5 bases outside the gene matches. The CDR3 length is 15 residues. Germline loops: CDR1 SGHNT, CDR2 YYREEE (reference sequence). Sequencing was performed with immunoSEQ multiplex PCR; in TCRdb, only in-frame clones are kept and a portion is missing. The data contain 250,000 to 300,000 clones, about 88% of them singletons. Sequenced material: PBMCs or T cells enriched from blood (not recorded which). This TCR came from a man aged 25 to 40 with acute COVID-19. The chain combines TRBV5-4 with TRBJ1-1; 7 nucleotides match TRBD1. In nucleotides, the CDR3 is TGTGCCAGCAGCTTGGTTAATCAGGGGGACACTGAAGCTTTCTTT. Its protein is CASSLVNQGDTEAFF.